One and the same sample provided the 14 T cell receptor beta chains below, sequenced in a study of low-dose radiotherapy and immunotherapy resistance in tumors. Primers targeting TRAV and TRBV primed first-strand cDNA, covering alpha and beta chains. The authors ran around 19 PCR cycles to amplify TCRs with a constant-region primer and V-primer adapter. In TCRdb, the reads were re-called with MiXCR into one record per CDR3 protein. The sample includes under 90,000 distinct CDR3 sequences, around 32% of them seen just once. The time point: before trial treatment. The source material was PBMCs, sampled before treatment. Source of these receptors: a female donor with ovarian cancer.

This clonotype was found many times. The DNA is left out, because the CDR3 cannot be placed on it with certainty; the CDR3 is given as TCRdb lists it. V is TRBV29-1 and J is TRBJ2-1; TRBD2 reflects the table's D call only, with no check against the DNA. CDR1 is SQVTM, CDR2 ANQGSEA, per germline. The CDR3 comprises 13 residues, both ends counted. The CDR3 sequence: CSVAVARGTAPFF.

This chain uses TRBV28 with TRBJ2-3, with TRBD2 as a possible D gene (6 bases). The CDR3 totals 18 residues. V lost 4 bases and J lost 2, with 22 bases in between. Germline V gives CDR1 MDHEN, CDR2 SYDVKM. Written as DNA, the CDR3 is TGTGCCAGCAGTTCCACCAGCGGGTGGGAACGGGCCACAGATACGCAGTATTTT. Translated: CASSSTSGWERATDTQYF.

This clonotype showed up many times. The J gene is TRBJ2-2, the V gene TRBV4-3; D is perhaps TRBD1 (6 bases). Trimming took off 2 bases at V and 0 bases at J, with 19 bases between the two ends. Germline V gene data show CDR1 as LGHNA and CDR2 as YSLEER. The CDR3 is made up of 19 amino acids. CDR3 in amino acids: CASSQFLPDRPPNTGELFF. The CDR3 DNA follows: TGCGCCAGCAGCCAATTTTTGCCAGACAGGCCACCGAACACCGGGGAGCTGTTTTTT.

CDR3 DNA sequence: TGTGCCAGCAGCCGACAGGTAGGCAATCAGCCCCAGCATTTT. Translating it yields CASSRQVGNQPQHF. The chain is built from TRBV6-2 or TRBV6-3 and TRBJ1-5; the D gene is possibly TRBD1 (6 bases). The germline V gene has CDR1 MNHEY and CDR2 SVGEGT. This CDR3 is 14 amino acids long. V was clipped by 6 bases and J by 2 bases, with 11 bases between them.

Sample share makes this clonotype medium-sized. CDR3 nucleotides: TGTGCCATCAGTGCTCTGGGTGAGCAGTTCTTC. Its translation is CAISALGEQFF. The rearrangement joins TRBV10-3 to TRBJ2-1, with D uncertain. V was trimmed by 4 bases and J by 9 bases, leaving 7 bases between them. CDR1 ENHRY and CDR2 SYGVKD come from the germline V gene. The CDR3 runs to 11 residues.

This clonotype has more than one count but fewer than ten. This chain links TRBV18 with TRBJ2-7, with D unresolved. From germline, CDR1 is KGHSH and CDR2 LQKENI. This CDR3 has 13 amino acids. V dropped 0 bases and J dropped 2 bases, with 5 bases sitting between them. Here the CDR3 reads CASSPPVTYEQYF. Written as DNA, the CDR3 is TGTGCCAGCTCACCACCGGTCACCTACGAGCAGTACTTC.

About this clonotype itself: The limits of the CDR3 on the DNA are not certain, so only TCRdb's listed CDR3 is given. This chain joins TRBV15 and TRBJ2-2; the table calls TRBD1, which could not be checked here. In germline, CDR1 is LNHNV, CDR2 YYDKDF (reference sequence). From its first to its last residue, the CDR3 has 17 amino acids. The CDR3 sequence is CATSRLGGARTPGSCFF.

This clonotype appeared many times. The chain has TRBV12-3 or TRBV12-4 and TRBJ2-2; D is ambiguous. The CDR3 is made up of 15 amino acids. V was trimmed by 3 bases and J by 0 bases, leaving 8 bases between them. This CDR3 is CASSFLAANTGELFF. DNA of the CDR3: TGTGCCAGCAGTTTTCTGGCAGCGAACACCGGGGAGCTGTTTTTT.

This clonotype was detected ten times or more. The J gene is TRBJ1-2, the V gene TRBV6-2 or TRBV6-3, with a possible D match to TRBD1 (5 bases). This CDR3 region has 13 residues. V dropped 2 bases and J dropped 2 bases, with 6 bases sitting between them. CDR1 and CDR2 from the germline V gene are MNHEY and SVGEGT. CDR3 loop: CASSYGGNYGYTF. In DNA form, the CDR3 reads TGTGCCAGCAGTTACGGGGGGAACTATGGCTACACCTTC.

In this sample, this clonotype turned up many times. The chain carries TRBV5-7 and TRBJ2-1; D gene unclear. TRBV5-7 is an ORF; its function is uncertain. V was trimmed by 7 bases and J by 1 base, leaving 15 bases between them. There are 15 residues in the CDR3. CDR3 sequence: CASQPPEQSYNEQFF. The DNA of the CDR3 is TGTGCCAGCCAGCCCCCGGAGCAATCCTACAATGAGCAGTTCTTC.

Many counts were recorded for this clonotype. The J gene is TRBJ2-2, the V gene TRBV6-2 or TRBV6-3, with 11 positions matching TRBD2. Per germline, CDR1 MNHEY and CDR2 SVGEGT. The CDR3 has 16 amino acids. J was trimmed by 3 bases and V by 5 bases; bases with no gene match: 5. The chain's CDR3 is CASSDYSGGDTGELFF. The CDR3 DNA follows: TGTGCCAGCAGTGACTATAGCGGGGGGGACACCGGGGAGCTGTTTTTT.

Many counts were recorded for this clonotype. The chain combines TRBV15 with TRBJ2-3; D may correspond to TRBD1 or TRBD2 (6 bases each). The CDR3 sequence is 16 residues long. The V end was cut by 5 bases, the J end by 0 bases, with 15 bases between. The germline V gene has CDR1 LNHNV and CDR2 YYDKDF (reference sequence). CDR3 loop: CATSAPGALSTDTQYF. The CDR3 DNA is TGTGCCACCAGCGCCCCGGGGGCCCTGAGCACAGATACGCAGTATTTT.

This clonotype was counted only a few times. The chain is built from TRBV13 and TRBJ2-1, with D perhaps matching TRBD2 (5 bases). The CDR3 has 12 amino acids. Germline values: CDR1 PRHDT, CDR2 FYEKMQ (reference sequence). V was cut by 5 bases and J by 8 bases, with 10 bases left in between. CDR3 sequence: CASSLTRHEQFF. The CDR3 DNA reads as TGTGCCAGCAGCCTTACTAGGCATGAGCAGTTCTTC.

This chain connects TRBV24-1 to TRBJ2-3, with 9 bases aligning to TRBD1. V lost 4 bases, J lost 1 base, and 2 bases stayed unmatched. The CDR3 runs 15 residues. Germline CDR1 reads KGHDR; CDR2 reads SFDVKD. The CDR3, as DNA: TGTGCCACCAGTGACACAGGGGGCGGCACAGATACGCAGTATTTT. Its protein is CATSDTGGGTDTQYF.